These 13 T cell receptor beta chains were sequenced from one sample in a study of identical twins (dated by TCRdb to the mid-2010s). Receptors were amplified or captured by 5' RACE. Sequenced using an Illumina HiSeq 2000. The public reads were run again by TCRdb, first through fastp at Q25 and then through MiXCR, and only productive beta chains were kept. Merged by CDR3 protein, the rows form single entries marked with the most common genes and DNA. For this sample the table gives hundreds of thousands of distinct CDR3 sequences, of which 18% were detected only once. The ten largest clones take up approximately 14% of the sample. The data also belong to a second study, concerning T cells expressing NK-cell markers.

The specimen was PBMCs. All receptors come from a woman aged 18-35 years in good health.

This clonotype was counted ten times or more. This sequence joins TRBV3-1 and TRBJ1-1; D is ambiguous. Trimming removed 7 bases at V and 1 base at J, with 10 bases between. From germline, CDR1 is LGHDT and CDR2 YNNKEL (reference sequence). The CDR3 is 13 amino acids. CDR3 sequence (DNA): TGTGCCAGCAAGTGGGATGCGAACACTGAAGCTTTCTTT. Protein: CASKWDANTEAFF.

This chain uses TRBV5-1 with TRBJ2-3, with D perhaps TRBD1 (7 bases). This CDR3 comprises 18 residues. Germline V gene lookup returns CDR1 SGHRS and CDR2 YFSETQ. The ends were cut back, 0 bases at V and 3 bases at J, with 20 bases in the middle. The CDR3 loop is CASSLALNPGGRTDTQYF. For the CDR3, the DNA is TGCGCCAGCAGCTTGGCATTGAATCCAGGGGGGAGGACAGATACGCAGTATTTT.

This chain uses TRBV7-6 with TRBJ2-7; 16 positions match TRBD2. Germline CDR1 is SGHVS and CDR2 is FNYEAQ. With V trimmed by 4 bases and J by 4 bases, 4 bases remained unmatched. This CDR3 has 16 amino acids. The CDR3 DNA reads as TGTGCCAGCAGCTCAGAGGGACTAGCGGGGGGGTACGAGCAGTACTTC. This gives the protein CASSSEGLAGGYEQYF.

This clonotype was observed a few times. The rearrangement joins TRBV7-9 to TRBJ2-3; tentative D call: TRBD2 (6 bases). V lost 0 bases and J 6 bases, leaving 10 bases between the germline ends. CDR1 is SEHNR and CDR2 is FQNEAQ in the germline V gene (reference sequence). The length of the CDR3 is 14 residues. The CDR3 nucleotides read TGTGCCAGCAGCTTAGCGGGGAGGCAGGATACGCAGTATTTT. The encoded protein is CASSLAGRQDTQYF.

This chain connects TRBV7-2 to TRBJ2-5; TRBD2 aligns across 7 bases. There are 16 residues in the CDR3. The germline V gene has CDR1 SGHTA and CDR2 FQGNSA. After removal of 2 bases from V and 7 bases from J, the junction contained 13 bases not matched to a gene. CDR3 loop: CASSLTAGVTSRTQYF. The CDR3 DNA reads TGTGCCAGCAGCTTAACGGCGGGGGTAACGTCCCGGACCCAGTACTTC.

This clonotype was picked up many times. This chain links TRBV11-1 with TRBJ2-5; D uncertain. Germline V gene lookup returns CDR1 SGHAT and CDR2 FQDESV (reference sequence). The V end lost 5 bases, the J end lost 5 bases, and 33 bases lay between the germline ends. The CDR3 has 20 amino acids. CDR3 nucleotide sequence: TGTGCCAGCAGCCTTGACACCGCGTTTATTTCACGCCCATCAAGGGAGACCCAGTACTTC. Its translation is CASSLDTAFISRPSRETQYF.

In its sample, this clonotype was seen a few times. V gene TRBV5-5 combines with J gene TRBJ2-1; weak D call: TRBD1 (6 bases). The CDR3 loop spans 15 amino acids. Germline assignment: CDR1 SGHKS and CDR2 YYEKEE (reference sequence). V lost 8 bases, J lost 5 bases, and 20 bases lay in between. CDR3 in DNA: TGTGCCAGTCCGCTGAGGGTCCCAGGGGACAATGAGCAGTTCTTC. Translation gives CASPLRVPGDNEQFF.

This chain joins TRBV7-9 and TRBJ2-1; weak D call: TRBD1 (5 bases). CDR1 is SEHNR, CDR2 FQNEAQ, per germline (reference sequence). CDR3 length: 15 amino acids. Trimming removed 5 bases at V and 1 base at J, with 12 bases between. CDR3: CASSGRVRSYNEQFF. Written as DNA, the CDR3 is TGTGCCAGCAGCGGCAGGGTGAGGTCCTACAATGAGCAGTTCTTC.

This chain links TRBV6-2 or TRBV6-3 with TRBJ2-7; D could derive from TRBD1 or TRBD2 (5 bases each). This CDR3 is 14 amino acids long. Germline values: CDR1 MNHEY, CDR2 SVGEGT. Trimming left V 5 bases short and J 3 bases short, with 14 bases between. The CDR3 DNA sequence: TGTGCCAGCAGTACTTGGGACGGAAACTACGAGCAGTACTTC. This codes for CASSTWDGNYEQYF.

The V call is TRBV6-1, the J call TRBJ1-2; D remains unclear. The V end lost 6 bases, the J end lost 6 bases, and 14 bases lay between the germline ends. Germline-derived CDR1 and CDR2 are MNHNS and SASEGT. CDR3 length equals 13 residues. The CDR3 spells CASRPVSTNGYTF. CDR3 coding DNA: TGTGCCAGCAGACCCGTCAGTACGAATGGCTACACCTTC.

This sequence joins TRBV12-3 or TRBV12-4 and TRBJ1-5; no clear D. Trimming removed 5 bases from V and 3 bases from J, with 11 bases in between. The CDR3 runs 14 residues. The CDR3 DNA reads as TGTGCCAGCAGTACCCGTCCTCTCAATCAGCCCCAGCATTTT. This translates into CASSTRPLNQPQHF.

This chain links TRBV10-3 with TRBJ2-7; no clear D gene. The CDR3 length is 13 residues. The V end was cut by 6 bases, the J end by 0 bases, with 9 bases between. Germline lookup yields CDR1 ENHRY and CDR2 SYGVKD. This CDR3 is CAIRAESSYEQYF. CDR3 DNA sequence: TGTGCCATCAGGGCGGAGAGCTCCTACGAGCAGTACTTC.

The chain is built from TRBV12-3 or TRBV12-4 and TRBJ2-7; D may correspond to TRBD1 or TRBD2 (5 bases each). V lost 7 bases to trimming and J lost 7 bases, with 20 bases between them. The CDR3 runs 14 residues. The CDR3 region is CASTVGTGFREQYF. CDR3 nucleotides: TGTGCCAGCACCGTAGGGACCGGGTTCAGGGAGCAGTACTTC.